This T cell receptor beta chain appears in the sequencing data of a study of blood T cell repertoires in COVID-19. On the study more broadly: Some COVID-19 samples were acute and others convalescent; all came from the United States, Italy and Spain.

Clones were sequenced by immunoSEQ multiplex PCR, and TCRdb holds only the in-frame ones, with some missing. Found here are 200,000 to 250,000 clones, around nine tenths of them singletons; the top ten hold about 3.5%. The V segment lost 5 bases and the J segment 8 bases; nucleotides outside the gene matches: 8. The CDR3 length is 13 residues. Participant ages covered roughly 18 to 89 years across about 25 US areas. The rearrangement links TRBV12-3 or TRBV12-4 to TRBJ1-2, with TRBD1 matching over 7 bases. The specimen sequenced was PBMCs or T cells enriched from blood (not recorded which). This receptor was identified in a young woman who had been exposed to COVID-19. The CDR3 sequence: CASSLPGQKGYTF. The CDR3 DNA follows: TGTGCCAGCAGTCTACCGGGACAGAAGGGCTACACCTTC.